This T cell receptor (beta chain) was profiled in a study of CD8 T cells in ankylosing spondylitis. From the 5' RACE reads, TCRdb called clonotypes with MiXCR, one entry per CDR3 protein. The table includes under 450,000 distinct CDR3 sequences, about 20% detected once. Comment on this clonotype: The target antigen is unknown.

Whole-study findings and limits: Earlier literature documents some of the motif variants in reactive arthritis synovial fluid and blood.

V trimming: 2 bases; J trimming: 5 bases; junction bases outside the gene matches: 7. CDR1 MNHEY and CDR2 SVGAGI come from the germline V gene. This CDR3 is built from 15 residues. The receptor's source is a male donor with ankylosing spondylitis or in good health (not recorded which). Sequencing was done on a sample of blood, either unsorted or a sorted T cell fraction (not recorded which). The chain recombines TRBV6-5 with TRBJ2-5; 8 nucleotides match TRBD2. Here the CDR3 reads CASSYGAGGRETQYF. The CDR3 DNA reads as TGTGCCAGCAGTTACGGTGCGGGGGGTCGGGAGACCCAGTACTTC.